These T cell receptor beta chains were read from a single sample in a study of blood T cell repertoires in COVID-19. Sequencing was performed with immunoSEQ multiplex PCR; in TCRdb, only in-frame clones are kept and a portion is missing. The sample shows around 290,000 clones, around 87% of them seen only once. Source material: peripheral blood. These receptor sequences come from a woman in her 50s who had recovered from COVID-19. Both conserved end residues are part of each CDR3. D genes are given only for firm matches. The listing skips clone size in some rows; elsewhere it reads once, few, many or a size class.

d_call	clone_size	j_call	v_call	cdr3_nt	cdr3_aa
.	.	TRBJ2-7	TRBV11-2	TGTGCCAGCAGCTTACTCGAGCCGCGCCCCAACTACGAGCAGTACTTC	CASSLLEPRPNYEQYF
TRBD1	.	TRBJ2-7	TRBV28	TGTGCCAGCAGAAAACCGGGACAGGGGGCGAAACTTGGAGAGCAGTACTTC	CASRKPGQGAKLGEQYF
TRBD1	.	TRBJ1-5	TRBV28	TGTGCCAGCAGTCCAGCCTGGGACAGGGGAGGTCAGCCCCAGCATTTT	CASSPAWDRGGQPQHF
.	once	TRBJ1-3	TRBV4-3	TGCGCCAGCAGCCAAGTGGGCGGGTCTGGAAACACCATATATTTT	CASSQVGGSGNTIYF
.	.	TRBJ1-1	TRBV5-4	TGTGCCAGCAGCTTTGGGGCCACTCTAAACACTGAAGCTTTCTTT	CASSFGATLNTEAFF
.	.	TRBJ1-5	TRBV2	TGTGCCAGCAGTGGACAGCTTTATAGCAATCAGCCCCAGCATTTT	CASSGQLYSNQPQHF
.	.	TRBJ1-3	TRBV10-1	TGCGCCAGCAGACCGGGGGGGATTGGAAACACCATATATTTT	CASRPGGIGNTIYF
.	once	TRBJ2-2	TRBV19	TGTGCCAGTAGTATCCCCGGTTTTAGGGGCACCGGGGAGCTGTTTTTT	CASSIPGFRGTGELFF
TRBD2	.	TRBJ2-7	TRBV29-1	TGCAGCGTTGAAACCTCTGGGACTAGCGGGAGCCCCGAGCAGTACTTC	CSVETSGTSGSPEQYF
.	.	TRBJ2-1	TRBV5-4	TGTGCCAGCAGCTCCCGGGGAATGTCCTTCAATGAGCAGTTCTTC	CASSSRGMSFNEQFF
.	.	TRBJ1-4	TRBV19	TGTGCCAGTAGTTGGCGAGGGAATGAAAAACTGTTTTTT	CASSWRGNEKLFF
TRBD2	once	TRBJ2-7	TRBV5-1	TGCGCCAGCAGCTTGGAGTCTAGCGGGTTCTACGAGCAGTACTTC	CASSLESSGFYEQYF
TRBD1	.	TRBJ1-3	TRBV7-9	TGTGCCAGCAGCGAAAAAGGGGGCCGAAACACCATATATTTT	CASSEKGGRNTIYF
.	.	TRBJ2-1	TRBV29-1	TGCAGCGTTGAAGCAGGGATCTATGAGCAGTTCTTC	CSVEAGIYEQFF
.	.	TRBJ1-3	TRBV18	TGTGCCAGCTCACCACAGCAGCAGGGATCTGGAAACACCATATATTTT	CASSPQQQGSGNTIYF
TRBD1	.	TRBJ2-4	TRBV7-3	TGTGCCAGCAGTCGGGACAGGCAAAACATTCAGTACTTC	CASSRDRQNIQYF
.	.	TRBJ2-7	TRBV5-1	TGCGCCAGCAGCTTGGGGAGAGCGACTTCTTTCTTCTACGAGCAGTACTTC	CASSLGRATSFFYEQYF
TRBD1	.	TRBJ2-7	TRBV27	TGTGCCAGCAGAAACCGACAGGGGGGGCAGTACTTC	CASRNRQGGQYF
TRBD2	.	TRBJ2-3	TRBV3-1/TRBV3-2	TGTGCCAGCAGCCAAGGAGCGGGACTACCGCAGTATTTT	CASSQGAGLPQYF
TRBD1	.	TRBJ1-2	TRBV3-1/TRBV3-2	TGTGCCAGCAGCCACAGGGGGAGCGATGGCTACACCTTC	CASSHRGSDGYTF
.	.	TRBJ2-2	TRBV7-2	TGTGCCAGCAGCTTCCGTTCGACAGTTCGAACCGGGGAGCTGTTTTTT	CASSFRSTVRTGELFF
TRBD2	.	TRBJ2-3	TRBV5-4	TGTGCCAGCAGCTTGTACGGGAGGGCCTCGGATACGCAGTATTTT	CASSLYGRASDTQYF
.	.	TRBJ1-2	TRBV25-1	TGTGCCAGCAGTGAACAGGGCGGCTATGGCTACACCTTC	CASSEQGGYGYTF
.	.	TRBJ1-5	TRBV4-1	TGCGCCAGCCGGAACAGCCCAAATCAGCCCCAGCATTTT	CASRNSPNQPQHF
.	.	TRBJ2-7	TRBV4-3	TGCGCCAGCAGCCAATGGGGCGGAGGGGATTACGAGCAGTACTTC	CASSQWGGGDYEQYF
.	.	TRBJ1-1	TRBV28	TGTGCCAGCAGTTTAGGCATTGGGGGCCCGAACACTGAAGCTTTCTTT	CASSLGIGGPNTEAFF
.	.	TRBJ1-1	TRBV28	TGTGCCAGCAAATCGAGGGCCATGAACACTGAAGCTTTCTTT	CASKSRAMNTEAFF
TRBD1	.	TRBJ1-1	TRBV27	TGTGCCAGCAGTTCCCAACAGGGGAAAGCTTTCTTT	CASSSQQGKAFF
.	.	TRBJ1-4	TRBV5-6	TGTGCCAGCAGCGCCTTGACCGGGTCTGCAACTAATGAAAAACTGTTTTTT	CASSALTGSATNEKLFF